One sample yielded the 29 T cell receptor beta chains listed below, sequenced in a study of T cell changes during pregnancy in multiple sclerosis. Profiled with immunoSEQ multiplex PCR; TCRdb holds only in-frame clones, not every one. Among approximately 100,000 clones listed, around 93% were seen once. The material was peripheral blood, obtained in the first trimester of pregnancy. Receptors were obtained from a female donor with multiple sclerosis, enrolled in a pregnancy study.

The rearrangement links TRBV5-6 to TRBJ1-4; the D gene is possibly TRBD1 (6 bases). The CDR3 is 15 amino acids. The germline CDR1 and CDR2 sequences are SGHDT and YYEEEE. V was cut by 3 bases and J by 4 bases, with 13 bases left in between. CDR3 sequence reads: CASSYGQLNNEKLFF. The CDR3 bases are TGTGCCAGCAGCTACGGACAGCTTAATAATGAAAAACTGTTTTTT.

The chain links TRBV2 to TRBJ2-7; 9 bases map to TRBD1. V was pared by 10 bases and J by 3 bases, with 4 bases of the junction left unmatched. The CDR3 contains 12 residues. Germline V gives CDR1 SNHLY, CDR2 FYNNEI. CDR3 residues: CATDRGDYEQYF. The CDR3, as DNA: TGTGCCACGGACAGGGGCGACTACGAGCAGTACTTC.

This chain uses TRBV5-1 with TRBJ2-5; TRBD1 might be the D (6 bases). The CDR3 runs to 15 residues. Germline values: CDR1 SGHRS, CDR2 YFSETQ. Trimming cost V 3 bases and J 2 bases, with 14 bases left between them. The CDR3: CASSSDRTYQETQYF. As DNA, the CDR3 is TGCGCCAGCAGCTCAGACAGGACTTATCAAGAGACCCAGTACTTC. Supplemented by reference TRBV5-1 and TRBJ2-5, the full variable domain reads KAGVTQTPRYLIKTRGQQVTLSCSPISGHRSVSWYQQTPGQGLQFLFEYFSETQRNKGNFPGRFSGRQFSNSRSEMNVSTLELGDSALYLCASSSDRTYQETQYFGPGTRLLVL.

The chain carries TRBV5-4 and TRBJ2-7, with TRBD1 matching 10 bases. The J segment lost 3 bases and the V segment lost 9 bases, leaving 9 bases of the junction unmatched. The CDR3 sequence is 14 residues long. Germline V gene data show CDR1 as SGHNT and CDR2 as YYREEE (reference sequence). The chain's CDR3 is CATAPRDRGYEQYF. The CDR3 DNA sequence: TGTGCCACCGCCCCCCGGGACAGGGGCTACGAGCAGTACTTC.

V and J are TRBV7-9 and TRBJ2-7; 7 nucleotides agree with TRBD2. The CDR3 spans 15 residues. Germline trimming cut 3 bases from V and 6 bases from J; bases unmatched to any gene: 11. Looked up from germline, CDR1 is SEHNR and CDR2 is FQNEAQ (reference sequence). The chain's CDR3 is CASSFITSEGFEQYF. The CDR3 DNA follows: TGTGCCAGCAGCTTTATCACTAGCGAGGGTTTCGAGCAGTACTTC.

This clone came up once. The genes are TRBV5-1 and TRBJ2-7; D unresolved. Between the trimmed V and J ends, which lost 4 bases and 0 bases, there was a span of 11 bases. The CDR3 spans 14 residues. Germline V gene lookup returns CDR1 SGHRS and CDR2 YFSETQ. The CDR3 bases are TGCGCCAGCAGCCCTGATCCGGTCTCCTACGAGCAGTACTTC. Protein: CASSPDPVSYEQYF.

The rearrangement links TRBV20-1 to TRBJ1-2, with no clear D. The germline gives CDR1 DFQATT, CDR2 SNEGSKA (reference sequence). The V and J ends lost 5 bases and 5 bases respectively, with 6 bases between them. The CDR3 extends over 10 amino acids. Written as DNA, the CDR3 is TGCAGTGCTTACGGGTATGGCTACACCTTC. Translation: CSAYGYGYTF.

The chain uses TRBV29-1 and TRBJ1-2, with D possibly being TRBD1 (6 bases). The V end lost 3 bases, the J end lost 3 bases, and 11 bases lay between the germline ends. The CDR3 runs 13 residues. Germline V gene lookup returns CDR1 SQVTM and CDR2 ANQGSEA. The DNA for the CDR3 is TGCAGCGTTGACAGACCAGGGGACTATGGCTACACCTTC. This sequence encodes CSVDRPGDYGYTF.

V and J are TRBV5-4 and TRBJ1-2; D unresolved. Trimming removed 0 bases at V and 2 bases at J, with 5 bases between. The CDR3 loop spans 13 amino acids. Germline V lookup: CDR1 SGHNT, CDR2 YYREEE (reference sequence). CDR3 region: CASSLDENYGYTF. The CDR3 region has the DNA TGTGCCAGCAGCTTGGATGAGAACTATGGCTACACCTTC.

The chain couples TRBV29-1 to TRBJ2-5, with 9 bases that match TRBD1. The better agreement between TRBJ2-7 and the DNA end casts doubt on the J call. The germline gives CDR1 SQVTM, CDR2 ANQGSEA. The CDR3 has 16 amino acids. CDR3 loop: CSVEGPEQGASYEQYF. The CDR3 coding sequence is TGCAGCGTTGAAGGGCCCGAACAGGGGGCGTCCTACGAGCAGTACTTC.

The CDR3: CASSKKPPGLAGGWEQFF. Written as DNA, the CDR3 is TGTGCCAGCAGCAAAAAGCCCCCTGGACTAGCGGGGGGATGGGAGCAGTTCTTC. This chain connects TRBV21-1 to TRBJ2-1; the table's D call, TRBD2, has no DNA check behind it. TRBV21-1 counts as a pseudogene. The CDR3 is 18 residues long.

The V gene is TRBV2, the J gene TRBJ1-5, with 7 bases identical to TRBD1. This CDR3 has 15 amino acids. The germline V gene has CDR1 SNHLY and CDR2 FYNNEI. Unmatched junction bases numbered 1, after V lost 0 bases and J lost 2 bases. The CDR3, as DNA: TGTGCCAGCAGTGAAGCAGGGGGCGGCAATCAGCCCCAGCATTTT. Encoded protein: CASSEAGGGNQPQHF.

The gene calls are TRBV12-5 and TRBJ2-7, with 9 bases aligning to TRBD1. The length of the CDR3 is 16 residues. With 4 bases clipped from V and 0 bases from J, the junction kept 7 bases outside the gene matches. Germline CDR1 and CDR2: LGHNT and FRNRAP. CDR3 bases: TGTGCTAGTGGTTCCCCTAGGGACAGGGTCTCCTACGAGCAGTACTTC. Protein: CASGSPRDRVSYEQYF. Supplemented by reference TRBV12-5 and TRBJ2-7, the full variable domain reads DARVTQTPRHKVTEMGQEVTMRCQPILGHNTVFWYRQTMMQGLELLAYFRNRAPLDDSGMPKDRFSAEMPDATLATLKIQPSEPRDSAVYFCASGSPRDRVSYEQYFGPGTRLTVT.

The rearrangement uses TRBV19 and TRBJ1-4, with D unresolved. The CDR3 runs to 13 residues. Trimming took 10 bases from V and 3 from J, leaving 12 bases between them. Germline values: CDR1 LNHDA, CDR2 SQIVND (reference sequence). The CDR3 loop is CATSWASNEKLFF. The CDR3, as DNA: TGTGCCACCTCATGGGCCTCTAATGAAAAACTGTTTTTT. Filled out from reference TRBV19 and TRBJ1-4, the complete variable domain reads DGGITQSPKYLFRKEGQNVTLSCEQNLNHDAMYWYRQDPGQGLRLIYYSQIVNDFQKGDIAEGYSVSREKKESFPLTVTSAQKNPTAFYLCATSWASNEKLFFGSGTQLSVL.

CDR3 region: CASSEAGGAAGNTIYF. CDR3 nucleotide sequence: TGTGCCAGCAGTGAAGCGGGGGGGGCGGCTGGAAACACCATATATTTT. The rearrangement links TRBV2 to TRBJ1-3, with D possibly TRBD1 on 6 matching bases. The CDR3 has 16 residues. Germline V CDR1 and CDR2: SNHLY, FYNNEI. The germline V and J ends were trimmed by 0 bases and 2 bases, with 11 bases remaining between them.

The J gene is TRBJ1-6, the V gene TRBV11-3; D remains ambiguous. V was trimmed by 5 bases and J by 9 bases, leaving 8 bases between them. The germline CDR1 and CDR2 sequences are SGHNT and YENEEA. The CDR3 contains 12 residues. As DNA, the CDR3 is TGTGCCAGCAGCCCATCGGTTTCACCCCTCCACTTT. Its protein product is CASSPSVSPLHF.

The CDR3 spells CATSSRVEKLFF. The CDR3 DNA is TGTGCCACCAGCAGTCGAGTCGAAAAACTGTTTTTT. The chain uses TRBV15 and TRBJ1-4, with D unclear. V lost 3 bases and J lost 8, with 7 bases in between. Germline CDR1 reads LNHNV; CDR2 reads YYDKDF (reference sequence). The CDR3 is made up of 12 amino acids.

This clone was counted a single time. The chain combines TRBV7-6 with TRBJ1-1; D gene uncertain. The V end was cut by 0 bases, the J end by 0 bases, with 14 bases between. This CDR3 comprises 17 residues. Germline V gives CDR1 SGHVS, CDR2 FNYEAQ. The CDR3 region has the DNA TGTGCCAGCAGCTTAGCTTCTGCGGGCTTCCTGAACACTGAAGCTTTCTTT. This sequence encodes CASSLASAGFLNTEAFF.

The chain recombines TRBV5-1 with TRBJ1-2; D ambiguous. CDR1 SGHRS and CDR2 YFSETQ come from the germline V gene. Between the trimmed V and J ends, which lost 4 bases and 5 bases, there was a span of 12 bases. This CDR3 contains 13 residues. CDR3 region: CASSGSQAYGYTF. The CDR3 nucleotides read TGCGCCAGCAGCGGCAGCCAGGCGTATGGCTACACCTTC.

The chain is built from TRBV5-8 and TRBJ2-6; 7 bases align to TRBD1. The CDR3 contains 17 residues. With 4 bases clipped from V and 0 bases from J, the junction kept 7 bases outside the gene matches. Per germline, CDR1 SGHTS and CDR2 YDEGEE. The CDR3 region is CASSRTGVYSGANVLTF. The CDR3 DNA sequence: TGTGCCAGCAGCAGAACAGGGGTGTACTCTGGGGCCAACGTCCTGACTTTC.

The V and J genes are TRBV6-1 and TRBJ1-3; the D gene is possibly TRBD1 (5 bases). The CDR3 is 15 amino acids. Trimming took off 6 bases at V and 3 bases at J, with 15 bases between the two ends. The germline CDR1 and CDR2 sequences are MNHNS and SASEGT. CDR3 sequence reads: CASRSQGLVGNTIYF. CDR3 coding DNA: TGTGCCAGCAGATCTCAGGGCTTGGTTGGAAACACCATATATTTT.

This clone came up once. V usage is TRBV7-8 and J usage is TRBJ2-1; 12 positions agree with TRBD2. Germline trimming cut 7 bases from V and 4 bases from J; bases unmatched to any gene: 5. This CDR3 comprises 15 residues. Germline loops: CDR1 SGHVS, CDR2 FQNEAQ. CDR3 coding DNA: TGTGCCAGCAAACTAGCGGGGGGAATTTACAATGAGCAGTTCTTC. Translating gives CASKLAGGIYNEQFF.

The CDR3 nucleotides read TGTGCCAGCAGCGTAGCGGGGGGGCGACTATCACAAGAGACCCAGTACTTC. This codes for CASSVAGGRLSQETQYF. The chain carries TRBV9 and TRBJ2-5, with 8 bases that match TRBD2. This CDR3 has 17 amino acids. Trimming cost V 0 bases and J 2 bases; bases outside gene matches: 9. Germline loops: CDR1 SGDLS, CDR2 YYNGEE.

V is TRBV19 and J is TRBJ1-1, with D possibly being TRBD1 (6 bases). CDR1 and CDR2 (germline): LNHDA, SQIVND (reference sequence). Deletions cut 5 bases from V and 2 bases from J, with 15 bases between. This CDR3 is built from 15 residues. The CDR3 here is CASSDIRTANTEAFF. The CDR3 bases are TGTGCCAGTAGTGATATTAGGACAGCAAACACTGAAGCTTTCTTT.

The V call is TRBV6-4, the J call TRBJ1-1, with TRBD1 as a possible D gene (5 bases). Germline lookup yields CDR1 MRHNA and CDR2 SNTAGT. The CDR3 is 18 amino acids. Trimming left V 1 base short and J 7 bases short, with 25 bases between. For the CDR3, the DNA is TGTGCCAGCAGTGACTTTCGAGCCAGAATAGACCCGGGGGTTGAAGCTTTCTTT. Amino acid sequence: CASSDFRARIDPGVEAFF.

The rearrangement links TRBV6-1 to TRBJ2-7, with D tentatively TRBD2 (6 bases). Trimming left V 7 bases short and J 3 bases short, with 13 bases between. The CDR3 sequence is 13 residues long. CDR1 and CDR2 from the germline V gene are MNHNS and SASEGT. CDR3 amino acids: CASNKLGGYEQYF. CDR3 in DNA: TGTGCCAGCAACAAGCTGGGGGGCTACGAGCAGTACTTC.

The chain employs TRBV6-1 and TRBJ1-4; D gene uncertain. V lost 8 bases and J lost 7, with 8 bases in between. The CDR3 totals 11 residues. Germline CDR1 is MNHNS and CDR2 is SASEGT. CDR3 in amino acids: CASRDSEKLFF. The CDR3 DNA sequence: TGTGCCAGCCGGGATTCTGAAAAACTGTTTTTT.

The CDR3 coding sequence is TGCGCCAGCAGCCCGGAGGGCCACCCGCAGTATTTT. This translates into CASSPEGHPQYF. The chain combines TRBV5-1 with TRBJ2-3; tentative D call: TRBD2 (6 bases). The CDR3 spans 12 residues. V was clipped by 4 bases and J by 10 bases, with 13 bases between them. Germline V lookup: CDR1 SGHRS, CDR2 YFSETQ. Full variable domain (rest looked up from reference TRBV5-1 and TRBJ2-3): KAGVTQTPRYLIKTRGQQVTLSCSPISGHRSVSWYQQTPGQGLQFLFEYFSETQRNKGNFPGRFSGRQFSNSRSEMNVSTLELGDSALYLCASSPEGHPQYFGPGTRLTVL.

The chain joins TRBV27 to TRBJ2-7; D gene ambiguous. The CDR3 length is 15 residues. V was cut by 6 bases and J by 0 bases, with 15 bases left in between. Germline CDR1 and CDR2: MNHEY and SMNVEV (reference sequence). The CDR3 here is CASSGGRLPSYEQYF. The DNA for the CDR3 is TGTGCCAGCAGCGGTGGCAGGCTTCCCTCCTACGAGCAGTACTTC.